This T cell receptor (beta chain) was identified during a study of metastatic and nonmetastatic thyroid tumors (dated by TCRdb to the early 2020s). Study-level background: The researchers compared repertoires between peripheral blood samples and tumor or nodule tissue samples from patients with malignant or benign thyroid disease. Results and caveats for the whole study, not just this receptor: In both blood and tumor samples, TCR beta diversity was reported to be significantly higher in malignant tumors than in benign nodules.

This clone was recorded at least ten times. Its antigen is unknown. Base qualities are not recorded, but no much larger clone differs from it by a single base. None of the patients had been given any treatment before thyroid surgery. Patient clinical samples collected from about 2011 to 2018 were retrospectively analysed using T-cell receptor beta sequencing. Library prep was done by PCR. Instrument used: Illumina HiSeq 4000. High-throughput sequencing was used to profile the TCR beta-chain CDR3 region of each patient. For the original study's pipeline: A classifier to discriminate distant-metastatic papillary thyroid cancer patients was built from CDR3 differences across clinicopathological groups. The Shannon index was used to assess repertoire diversity, and the Morisita-Horn index was used to assess tumor-blood repertoire similarity. TCRdb reworked the public reads: Q25 trimming with fastp, MiXCR clone assembly, productive beta chains retained. The V and J calls and clone size are TCRdb's, not the authors'. For this sample the table gives approximately 30,000 clones, of which around 3.9% were detected only once. The ten largest clones add up to about 3.2% of the sample.

The germline V gene (reference sequence) provides CDR1 DFQATT and CDR2 SNEGSKA. V is clipped by 0 bases and J by 9 bases, and the sequence between their germline boundaries is 12 bases long. The CDR3, cysteine through phenylalanine, is 13 amino acids long. Just CDR3 DNA is preserved here, 39 bases in frame from base 1. This receptor was obtained from a male donor with papillary thyroid cancer or a benign thyroid nodule (not recorded which). Some clones in this sample may be carry-over from other donors' samples. The sample taken for sequencing was blood. Recombination joined TRBV20-1 with TRBJ1-5, with no reliable assignment of the D segment. The CDR3 sequence is CSARDSLRWPQHF. The DNA is as follows: TGCAGTGCTAGAGATTCTCTGAGGTGGCCCCAGCATTTT.